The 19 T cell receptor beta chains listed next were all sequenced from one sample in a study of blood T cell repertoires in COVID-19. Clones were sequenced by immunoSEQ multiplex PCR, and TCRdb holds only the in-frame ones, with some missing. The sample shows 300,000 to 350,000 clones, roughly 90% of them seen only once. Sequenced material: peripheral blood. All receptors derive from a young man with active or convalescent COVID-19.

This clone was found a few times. The CDR3 DNA follows: TGTGCCAGCAGTGAAGGGACTAGCGGGAATGAGCAGTTCTTC. Its translation is CASSEGTSGNEQFF. The chain combines TRBV6-4 with TRBJ2-1; 12 nucleotides agree with TRBD2. This CDR3 region has 14 residues. Germline-derived CDR1 and CDR2 are MRHNA and SNTAGT. V lost 3 bases to trimming and J lost 7 bases; unmatched junction nucleotides: 1.

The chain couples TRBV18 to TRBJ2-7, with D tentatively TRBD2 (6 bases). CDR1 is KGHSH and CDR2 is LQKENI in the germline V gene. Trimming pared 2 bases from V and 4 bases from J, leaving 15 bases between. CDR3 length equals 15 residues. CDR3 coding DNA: TGTGCCAGCTCACCAAGCGGGCCTCTCGGATACGAGCAGTACTTC. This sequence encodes CASSPSGPLGYEQYF.

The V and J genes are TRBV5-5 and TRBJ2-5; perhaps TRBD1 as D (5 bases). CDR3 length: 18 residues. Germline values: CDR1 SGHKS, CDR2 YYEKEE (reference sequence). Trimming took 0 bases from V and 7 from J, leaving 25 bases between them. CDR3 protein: CASSLAVVGRSQERTQYF. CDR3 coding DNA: TGTGCCAGCAGCTTGGCGGTGGTGGGGCGGTCTCAAGAGAGGACCCAGTACTTC. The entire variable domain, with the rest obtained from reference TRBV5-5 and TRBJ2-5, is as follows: DAGVTQSPTHLIKTRGQQVTLRCSPISGHKSVSWYQQVLGQGPQFIFQYYEKEERGRGNFPDRFSARQFPNYSSELNVNALLLGDSALYLCASSLAVVGRSQERTQYFGPGTRLLVL.

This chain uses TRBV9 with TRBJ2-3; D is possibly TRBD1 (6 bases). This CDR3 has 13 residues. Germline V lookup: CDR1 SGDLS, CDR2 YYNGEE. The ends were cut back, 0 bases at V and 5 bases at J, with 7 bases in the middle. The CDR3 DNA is TGTGCCAGCAGCGTAGCAGGGGAAGATACGCAGTATTTT. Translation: CASSVAGEDTQYF.

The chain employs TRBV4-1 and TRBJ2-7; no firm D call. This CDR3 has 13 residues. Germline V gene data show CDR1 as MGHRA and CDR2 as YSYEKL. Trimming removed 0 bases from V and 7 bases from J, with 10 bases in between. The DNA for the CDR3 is TGCGCCAGCAGCCAAGAAGGTTTGAGGGAGCAGTACTTC. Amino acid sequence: CASSQEGLREQYF.

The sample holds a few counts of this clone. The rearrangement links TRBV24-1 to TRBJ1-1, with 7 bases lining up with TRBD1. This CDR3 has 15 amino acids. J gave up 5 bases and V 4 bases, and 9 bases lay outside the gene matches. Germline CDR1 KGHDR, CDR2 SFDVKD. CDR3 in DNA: TGTGCCACCAGTGAGCGGGACAGACGTGGAACTGAAGCTTTCTTT. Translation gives CATSERDRRGTEAFF.

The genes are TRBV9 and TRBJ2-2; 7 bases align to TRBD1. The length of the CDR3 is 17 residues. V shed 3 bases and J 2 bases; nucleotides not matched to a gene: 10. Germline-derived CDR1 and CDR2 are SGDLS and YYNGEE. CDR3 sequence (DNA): TGTGCCAGCAGCGGACACCAGGGGGTCCGAAACACCGGGGAGCTGTTTTTT. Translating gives CASSGHQGVRNTGELFF.

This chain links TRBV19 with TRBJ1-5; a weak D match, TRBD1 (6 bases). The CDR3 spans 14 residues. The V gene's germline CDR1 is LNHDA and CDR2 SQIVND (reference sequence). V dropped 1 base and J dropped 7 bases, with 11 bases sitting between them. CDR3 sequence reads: CASSIGKQGQPQHF. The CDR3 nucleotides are TGTGCCAGTAGTATAGGGAAACAGGGCCAGCCCCAGCATTTT.

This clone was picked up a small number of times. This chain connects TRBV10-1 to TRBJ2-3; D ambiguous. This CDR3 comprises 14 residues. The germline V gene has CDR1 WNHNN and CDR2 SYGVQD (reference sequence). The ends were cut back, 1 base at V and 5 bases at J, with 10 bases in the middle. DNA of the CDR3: TGCGCCAGCAGTGAGTTGCAGGTTAAAGATACGCAGTATTTT. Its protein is CASSELQVKDTQYF.

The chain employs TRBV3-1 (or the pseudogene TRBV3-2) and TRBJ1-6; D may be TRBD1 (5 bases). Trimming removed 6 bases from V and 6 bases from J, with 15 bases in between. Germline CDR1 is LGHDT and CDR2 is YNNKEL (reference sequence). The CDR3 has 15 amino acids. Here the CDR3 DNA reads TGTGCCAGCAGGGACGGGGGGGTTGGTAATTCACCCCTCCACTTT. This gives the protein CASRDGGVGNSPLHF.

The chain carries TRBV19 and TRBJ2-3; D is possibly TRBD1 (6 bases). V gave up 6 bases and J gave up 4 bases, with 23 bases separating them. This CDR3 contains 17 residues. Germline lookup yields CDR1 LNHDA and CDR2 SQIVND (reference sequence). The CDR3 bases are TGTGCCAGTAGCCCCGAACGGGACACCCCTGGGGCAGATACGCAGTATTTT. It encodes CASSPERDTPGADTQYF.

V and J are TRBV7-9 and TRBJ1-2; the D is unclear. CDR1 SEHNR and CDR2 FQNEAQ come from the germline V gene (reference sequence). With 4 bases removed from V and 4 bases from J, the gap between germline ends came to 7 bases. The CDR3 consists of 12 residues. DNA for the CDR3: TGTGCCAGCAGCTCAGTCTTCTATGGCTACACCTTC. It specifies CASSSVFYGYTF.

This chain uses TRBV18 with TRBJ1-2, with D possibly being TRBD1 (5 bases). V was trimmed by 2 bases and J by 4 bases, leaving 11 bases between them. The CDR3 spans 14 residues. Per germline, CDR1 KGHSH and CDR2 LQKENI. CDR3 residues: CASSPGQGVYGYTF. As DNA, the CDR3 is TGTGCCAGCTCACCAGGACAAGGAGTCTATGGCTACACCTTC.

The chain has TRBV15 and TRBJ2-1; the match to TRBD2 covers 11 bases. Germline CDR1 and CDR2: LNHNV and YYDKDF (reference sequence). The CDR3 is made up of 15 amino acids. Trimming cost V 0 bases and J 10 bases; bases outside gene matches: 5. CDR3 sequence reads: CATSRDLGTSGEQFF. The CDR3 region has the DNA TGTGCCACCAGCAGAGATTTGGGGACTAGCGGCGAGCAGTTCTTC.

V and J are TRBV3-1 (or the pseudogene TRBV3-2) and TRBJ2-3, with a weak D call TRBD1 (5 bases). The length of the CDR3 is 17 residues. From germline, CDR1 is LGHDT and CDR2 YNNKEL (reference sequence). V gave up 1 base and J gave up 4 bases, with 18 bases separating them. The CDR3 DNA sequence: TGTGCCAGCAGCCAAGGAAGGGGTCGAGGATTGGCAGATACGCAGTATTTT. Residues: CASSQGRGRGLADTQYF.

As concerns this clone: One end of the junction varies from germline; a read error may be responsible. The CDR3 spells CASSQDRRMNTGELFF. The CDR3 region has the DNA TGTGCCAGCAGCCAAGATCGAAGAATGAACACGGGGGAGCTGTTTTTT. The chain employs TRBV4-2 and TRBJ2-2, with unresolved D. The CDR3 length is 16 residues. Germline CDR1 and CDR2: LGHNA and YNFKEQ.

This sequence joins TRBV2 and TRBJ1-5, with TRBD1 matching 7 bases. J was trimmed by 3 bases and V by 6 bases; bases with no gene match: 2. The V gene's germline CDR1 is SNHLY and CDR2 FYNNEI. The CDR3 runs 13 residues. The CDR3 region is CASRDRLNQPQHF. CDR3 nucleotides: TGTGCCAGCAGGGACAGGCTCAATCAGCCCCAGCATTTT. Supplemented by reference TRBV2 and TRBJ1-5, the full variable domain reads EPEVTQTPSHQVTQMGQEVILRCVPISNHLYFYWYRQILGQKVEFLVSFYNNEISEKSEIFDDQFSVERPDGSNFTLKIRSTKLEDSAMYFCASRDRLNQPQHFGDGTRLSIL.

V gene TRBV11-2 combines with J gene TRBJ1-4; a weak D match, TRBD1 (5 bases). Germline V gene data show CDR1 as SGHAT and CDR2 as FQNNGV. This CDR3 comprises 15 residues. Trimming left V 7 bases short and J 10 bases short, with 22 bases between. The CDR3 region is CASTVGMGLGGKLFF. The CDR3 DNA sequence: TGTGCCAGCACCGTAGGGATGGGGCTAGGCGGAAAACTGTTTTTT. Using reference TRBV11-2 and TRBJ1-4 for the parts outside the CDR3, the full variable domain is EAGVAQSPRYKIIEKRQSVAFWCNPISGHATLYWYQQILGQGPKLLIQFQNNGVVDDSQLPKDRFSAERLKGVDSTLKIQPAKLEDSAVYLCASTVGMGLGGKLFFGSGTQLSVL.

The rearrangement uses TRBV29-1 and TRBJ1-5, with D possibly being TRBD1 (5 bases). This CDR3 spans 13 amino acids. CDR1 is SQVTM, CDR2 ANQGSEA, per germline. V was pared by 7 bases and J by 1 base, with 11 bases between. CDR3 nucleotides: TGCAGCGCCCGCTGGGGCAGCAATCAGCCCCAGCATTTT. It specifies CSARWGSNQPQHF.